Reported below is one T cell receptor beta chain. Its antigen remains unknown. This sample was included in a study of identifying expanded T cells in peripheral blood. General observations from the study: Variance in clone template counts between approximately two-week samples significantly increased with total template count across all healthy donors.

Healthy donors had no documented immune events, such as infections, while sampled. Generated by immunoSEQ multiplex PCR, the TCRdb table keeps only in-frame clones and is missing some. The sample contains over 100,000 clones, approximately 88% of which appear only once. In germline, CDR1 is LNHDA, CDR2 SQIVND (reference sequence). The ends lost 5 bases at V and 4 bases at J; junction bases unmatched: 8. The length of the CDR3 is 15 residues. The rearrangement joins TRBV19 to TRBJ1-5; 7 bases are a match to TRBD1. The receptor was isolated from a person aged 18 to 75 in good health. Sequenced: blood. DNA for the CDR3: TGTGCCAGTAGTTTTCAAGGGGGCCCTAATCAGCCCCAGCATTTT. Encoded protein: CASSFQGGPNQPQHF.